The clone carrying this TCR beta chain has ten or more counts. Its antigen is currently unknown. This entry belongs to a study of post-analysis software for immune sequencing data. TCR beta cDNA libraries included unique molecular identifiers. In TCRdb, the PCR reads were re-called with MiXCR into one record per CDR3 protein. The data contain roughly 200,000 distinct CDR3 sequences, 25% to 35% of them singletons. Whole-study findings and limits: Among a few TRBV segments more frequent in patients than controls were TRBV5-6, TRBV5-1 and TRBV20-1. When compared against controls, multiple sclerosis patients showed significantly lower normalized Chao1 diversity.

CDR1 and CDR2 (germline): MDHEN, SYDVKM. Trimming took off 3 bases at V and 8 bases at J, with 11 bases between the two ends. The CDR3 has 13 amino acids. The material sequenced was blood. The receptor was derived from a girl under 18 with multiple sclerosis. This chain connects TRBV28 to TRBJ2-1; D possibly corresponds to TRBD1 (5 bases). The CDR3 is CASSFGRAHEQFF. The CDR3 DNA sequence: TGTGCCAGCAGTTTCGGCAGGGCCCATGAGCAGTTCTTC.